This T cell receptor (beta chain) was captured by sequencing in a study of beta chain features in type 1 diabetes. Study-wide points: In type 1 diabetes patients, VDJ junctions had fewer insertions; deletions at these junctions were more frequent. The naive, central memory and Treg TCRB repertoires of patients appeared to be more similar to one another than those of healthy donors. Shortening of TCRB CDR3s, moderate but significant, appeared in all four CD4+ subsets of Type 1 diabetes patients.

This clone was detected a few times. Its cognate antigen is unknown. All of the isolated RNA was reverse transcribed, so expressed TCRB transcripts were sequenced. Generated by immunoSEQ multiplex PCR, the TCRdb table keeps only in-frame clones and is missing some. The table shows about 190,000 clones, with 7.8% occurring only once. CD45RO/CCR7/CD25/CD127/CD95/CD27 staining was used to isolate CD4+ naive, central memory, regulatory and stem cell-like memory cells by sorting. The germline V and J ends were trimmed by 2 bases and 13 bases, with 12 bases remaining between them. Per germline, CDR1 KGHSH and CDR2 LQKENI. The CDR3 spans 12 residues.

This sequence joins TRBV18 and TRBJ2-1; TRBD1 is a possible D gene (6 bases). The sequence was collected from a middle-aged woman with type 1 diabetes. The sequencing sample was made of central memory CD4+ T cells from blood. CDR3 nucleotides: TGTGCCAGCTCACCAGGGGGCTGGGGTCAGTTCTTC. Protein: CASSPGGWGQFF.